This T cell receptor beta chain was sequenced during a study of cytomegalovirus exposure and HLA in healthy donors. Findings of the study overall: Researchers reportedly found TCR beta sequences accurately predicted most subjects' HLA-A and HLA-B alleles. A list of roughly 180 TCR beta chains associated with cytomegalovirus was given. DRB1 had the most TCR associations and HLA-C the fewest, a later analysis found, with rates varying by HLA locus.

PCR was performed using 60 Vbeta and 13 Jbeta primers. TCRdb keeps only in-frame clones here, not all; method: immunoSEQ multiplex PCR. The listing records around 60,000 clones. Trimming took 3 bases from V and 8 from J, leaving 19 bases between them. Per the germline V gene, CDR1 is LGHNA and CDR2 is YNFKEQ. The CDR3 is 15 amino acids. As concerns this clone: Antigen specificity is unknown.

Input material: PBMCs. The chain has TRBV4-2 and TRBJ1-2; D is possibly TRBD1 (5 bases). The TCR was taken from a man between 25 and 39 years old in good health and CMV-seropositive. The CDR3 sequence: CASSQGWGGDGGYTF. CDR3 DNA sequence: TGTGCCAGCAGCCAGGGGTGGGGGGGAGATGGCGGCTACACCTTC.